This T cell receptor (beta chain) was sequenced for a study of blood T cell repertoires in COVID-19. Study-level background: Samples came from the United States, Italy and Spain, spanning acute and convalescent COVID-19. Sources were T cells, B-cell-depleted T cells, or PBMCs; the material itself was cDNA or gDNA.

From germline, CDR1 is LNHDA and CDR2 SQIVND (reference sequence). The CDR3 extends over 14 amino acids. V lost 7 bases, J lost 4 bases, and 16 bases lay in between. Original methodology: Researchers report that nucleated cell counts were estimated from reference gene primer amplification. Produced via immunoSEQ multiplex PCR; TCRdb's table is partial and in-frame only. The V and J calls and clone size are taken from that table; D and trimming were inferred from the DNA. The top ten clones hold around 2.5% of a sample with some 70,000 clones, 75% to 90% of them seen once. The receptor comes from a man aged 50 or older with acute or convalescent COVID-19. The chain employs TRBV19 and TRBJ1-2; possibly TRBD1 for D (5 bases). The material sequenced was peripheral blood. The CDR3 DNA is TGTGCCAGTACTGCGACGCTCGACAGCTATGGCTACACCTTC. This gives the protein CASTATLDSYGYTF.